A single sample gave rise to the 18 T cell receptor beta chains below, sequenced in a study of blood T cell repertoires in COVID-19. TCRdb's table, derived via immunoSEQ multiplex PCR, lists solely in-frame clones and lacks some. The repertoire includes hundreds of thousands of clones, about three quarters of them detected once, and around 3.4% sits in the top ten. The material sequenced was peripheral blood. The receptors here all came from an elderly woman with acute or convalescent COVID-19.

The rearrangement uses TRBV24-1 and TRBJ2-2; 9 nucleotides align to TRBD1. The CDR3 consists of 16 residues. Germline CDR1 reads KGHDR; CDR2 reads SFDVKD. V was clipped by 3 bases and J by 3 bases; unmatched bases: 4. CDR3 DNA: TGTGCCACCAGTGATCCCCGGACAGGGGACACCGGGGAGCTGTTTTTT. Encoded protein: CATSDPRTGDTGELFF.

This clone was observed a few times. This sequence joins TRBV18 and TRBJ2-2, with D tentatively TRBD2 (6 bases). The CDR3 consists of 15 residues. V was clipped by 3 bases and J by 3 bases, with 11 bases between them. CDR1 KGHSH and CDR2 LQKENI come from the germline V gene. CDR3 coding DNA: TGTGCCAGCTCACCGGGCGGGACGGACACCGGGGAGCTGTTTTTT. Encoded protein: CASSPGGTDTGELFF.

V and J are TRBV19 and TRBJ2-5, with TRBD2 as a possible D gene (6 bases). Germline lookup yields CDR1 LNHDA and CDR2 SQIVND (reference sequence). The CDR3 extends over 16 amino acids. Trimming removed 1 base at V and 2 bases at J, with 14 bases between. The CDR3 is CASSIVLTSRQETQYF. The CDR3 nucleotides read TGTGCCAGTAGTATAGTGTTGACTAGTCGTCAAGAGACCCAGTACTTC.

This clone was seen only once. The rearrangement links TRBV15 to TRBJ1-4; D is unclear. The CDR3 is 14 amino acids. Germline V CDR1 and CDR2: LNHNV, YYDKDF (reference sequence). The V end lost 3 bases, the J end lost 8 bases, and 13 bases lay between the germline ends. CDR3 residues: CATSRARGVEKLFF. In nucleotides, the CDR3 is TGTGCCACCAGCAGGGCGCGGGGAGTCGAAAAACTGTTTTTT.

V and J are TRBV6-2 or TRBV6-3 and TRBJ2-1; 7 positions agree with TRBD1. This CDR3 contains 16 residues. J was trimmed by 9 bases and V by 6 bases; bases with no gene match: 17. Germline V gene lookup returns CDR1 MNHEY and CDR2 SVGEGT. The CDR3 sequence is CASSNADRHTGVEQFF. CDR3 DNA sequence: TGTGCCAGCAGCAACGCGGACAGGCATACAGGCGTTGAGCAGTTCTTC.

The V and J genes are TRBV5-1 and TRBJ2-5, with TRBD2 as a possible D gene (5 bases). From germline, CDR1 is SGHRS and CDR2 YFSETQ. Trimming pared 0 bases from V and 2 bases from J, leaving 17 bases between. The CDR3 extends over 17 amino acids. In nucleotides, the CDR3 is TGCGCCAGCAGCTTGGCCGGGATGAGGGCTCTACAAGAGACCCAGTACTTC. This gives the protein CASSLAGMRALQETQYF.

The chain links TRBV11-2 to TRBJ2-7, with TRBD1 identical over 9 bases. CDR1 and CDR2 from the germline V gene are SGHAT and FQNNGV. The length of the CDR3 is 14 residues. J lost 2 bases, V lost 5 bases, and 4 bases had no gene match. DNA of the CDR3: TGTGCCAGCAGCCCTCGGGACAGGGCCTACGAGCAGTACTTC. Translating it yields CASSPRDRAYEQYF.

V gene TRBV3-1 (or the pseudogene TRBV3-2) combines with J gene TRBJ1-6; tentative D call: TRBD1 (6 bases). Trimming stripped 7 bases from V and 8 bases from J, with 12 bases between. The CDR3 extends over 13 amino acids. Germline V lookup: CDR1 LGHDT, CDR2 YNNKEL (reference sequence). The CDR3 sequence: CASTSDRYSPLHF. As DNA, the CDR3 is TGTGCCAGCACCTCCGACAGGTATTCACCCCTCCACTTT.

This sequence joins TRBV19 and TRBJ1-2, with 7 bases aligning to TRBD1. There are 14 residues in the CDR3. Trimming cost V 5 bases and J 2 bases; bases outside gene matches: 5. Germline V gives CDR1 LNHDA, CDR2 SQIVND (reference sequence). The CDR3 DNA reads TGTGCCAGTAGTCGACAGGGCCGGAACTATGGCTACACCTTC. This sequence encodes CASSRQGRNYGYTF.

The chain recombines TRBV3-1 (or the pseudogene TRBV3-2) with TRBJ1-6; 10 bases agree with TRBD1. J lost 13 bases, V lost 5 bases, and 8 bases had no gene match. Germline V gene data show CDR1 as LGHDT and CDR2 as YNNKEL (reference sequence). CDR3 size: 14 residues. The CDR3 spells CASSERDRGLPLHF. For the CDR3, the DNA is TGTGCCAGCAGCGAAAGGGACAGGGGCCTTCCCCTCCACTTT.

This chain uses TRBV18 with TRBJ2-4; TRBD2 might be the D (5 bases). The CDR3 runs 16 residues. Germline V CDR1 and CDR2: KGHSH, LQKENI. V gave up 3 bases and J gave up 0 bases, with 12 bases separating them. CDR3 sequence: CASSPGGTLAKNIQYF. In DNA form, the CDR3 reads TGTGCCAGCTCACCTGGAGGAACCCTAGCCAAAAACATTCAGTACTTC.

This clone appeared once. The rearrangement links TRBV10-1 to TRBJ2-1; the match to TRBD1 covers 8 bases. CDR1 and CDR2 from the germline V gene are WNHNN and SYGVQD (reference sequence). Trimming took 3 bases from V and 9 from J; bases not matched to a gene: 7. The CDR3 covers 14 residues. CDR3 loop: CASSDRTGSGEQFF. CDR3 nucleotide sequence: TGCGCCAGCAGTGACCGGACAGGGAGTGGTGAGCAGTTCTTC.

This clone has only a few counts. The CDR3 region is CASSPSGVGTEAFF. Here the CDR3 DNA reads TGTGCCAGCTCACCATCAGGGGTAGGGACTGAAGCTTTCTTT. V gene TRBV18 combines with J gene TRBJ1-1; D might be TRBD1 (6 bases). V was shortened by 2 bases and J by 5 bases, with 12 bases between the two germline ends. CDR1 is KGHSH and CDR2 is LQKENI in the germline V gene. The CDR3 runs to 14 residues.

V is TRBV2 and J is TRBJ2-7; TRBD2 is a possible D gene (5 bases). Per the germline V gene, CDR1 is SNHLY and CDR2 is FYNNEI. The CDR3 has 15 amino acids. V gave up 1 base and J gave up 0 bases, with 10 bases separating them. The DNA of the CDR3 is TGTGCCAGCAGTGAAGTGGGCGGGCTCTCCTACGAGCAGTACTTC. The encoded protein is CASSEVGGLSYEQYF.

The rearrangement joins TRBV5-1 to TRBJ2-5; D perhaps matches TRBD1 (5 bases). The CDR3 covers 14 residues. CDR1 and CDR2 (germline): SGHRS, YFSETQ. Trimming removed 0 bases at V and 3 bases at J, with 9 bases between. CDR3 protein: CASSLASGKETQYF. CDR3 DNA sequence: TGCGCCAGCAGCTTGGCCTCAGGGAAAGAGACCCAGTACTTC.

The chain couples TRBV10-2 to TRBJ1-6; D might be TRBD1 (5 bases). This CDR3 is built from 15 residues. V shed 2 bases and J shed 7 bases, with 12 bases lying between them. Germline CDR1 is WSHSY and CDR2 is SAAADI. CDR3 protein: CASSEMQGGNSPLHF. The CDR3 coding sequence is TGCGCCAGCAGTGAGATGCAGGGAGGGAATTCACCCCTCCACTTT.

The CDR3 sequence: CASSSNRDTQYF. CDR3 in DNA: TGCGCCAGCAGTAGTAACAGGGATACGCAGTATTTT. This chain uses TRBV10-2 with TRBJ2-3, with D possibly TRBD1 on 5 matching bases. Germline V gives CDR1 WSHSY, CDR2 SAAADI. The length of the CDR3 is 12 residues. V was shortened by 5 bases and J by 6 bases, with 9 bases between the two germline ends.

This clone was seen once. The genes are TRBV7-9 and TRBJ2-5; D may be TRBD1 (5 bases). The germline V and J ends were trimmed by 5 bases and 5 bases, with 12 bases remaining between them. CDR1 and CDR2 from the germline V gene are SEHNR and FQNEAQ (reference sequence). This CDR3 comprises 13 residues. The CDR3 coding sequence is TGTGCCAGCAGCCGAGCAGGGTCCGAGACCCAGTACTTC. This encodes CASSRAGSETQYF.